The 7 T cell receptor beta chains below come from one sample, sequenced in a study of T cell responses to AZD1222 COVID-19 vaccine. Sequencing used immunoSEQ multiplex PCR; TCRdb keeps in-frame clones, though not all of them. Of 250,000 to 300,000 clones in the sample, 90% to 95% were seen once. The sequencing used peripheral blood, collected 28 days after the second AZD1222 dose. Receptors originate from an adult who received the AZD1222 COVID-19 vaccine.

This chain connects TRBV4-1 to TRBJ1-2; TRBD1 matches 7 bases. This CDR3 has 15 residues. Trimming cost V 4 bases and J 5 bases; bases outside gene matches: 10. Germline CDR1 and CDR2: MGHRA and YSYEKL. The CDR3 sequence: CASSPGTVGVYGYTF. CDR3 in DNA: TGCGCCAGCAGCCCTGGGACAGTTGGGGTTTATGGCTACACCTTC.

The chain carries TRBV3-1 (or the pseudogene TRBV3-2) and TRBJ2-2, with 13 bases fitting TRBD2. The CDR3 sequence is 16 residues long. V lost 3 bases to trimming and J lost 8 bases; unmatched junction nucleotides: 6. Germline V lookup: CDR1 LGHDT, CDR2 YNNKEL (reference sequence). The CDR3 nucleotides are TGTGCCAGCAGCCACGGACTAGCGGGGGCCCAAGGGGAGCTGTTTTTT. Its translation: CASSHGLAGAQGELFF.

The rearrangement uses TRBV28 and TRBJ1-1; 10 bases are a match to TRBD1. Germline V gene sequence: CDR1 MDHEN, CDR2 SYDVKM. With 7 bases clipped from V and 11 bases from J, the junction kept 10 bases outside the gene matches. The CDR3 has 13 residues. CDR3 region: CASNLPRQGAAFF. The CDR3 DNA reads as TGTGCCAGCAACCTACCCCGACAGGGGGCTGCTTTCTTT.

The chain couples TRBV5-6 to TRBJ1-5; D unresolved. There are 16 residues in the CDR3. Trimming cost V 3 bases and J 6 bases, with 19 bases left between them. The germline V gene has CDR1 SGHDT and CDR2 YYEEEE. CDR3 residues: CASSSFGDYGSQPQHF. The CDR3 region has the DNA TGTGCCAGCAGCTCCTTTGGCGACTACGGGTCTCAGCCCCAGCATTTT. Looking up the rest from reference TRBV5-6 and TRBJ1-5 gives the full variable domain: DAGVTQSPTHLIKTRGQQVTLRCSPKSGHDTVSWYQQALGQGPQFIFQYYEEEERQRGNFPDRFSGHQFPNYSSELNVNALLLGDSALYLCASSSFGDYGSQPQHFGDGTRLSIL.

The rearrangement uses TRBV2 and TRBJ1-1; TRBD1 is a possible D gene (5 bases). V lost 4 bases to trimming and J lost 3 bases, with 18 bases between them. Looked up from germline, CDR1 is SNHLY and CDR2 is FYNNEI. The CDR3 consists of 16 residues. CDR3 loop: CASSGGFGGRHTEAFF. The CDR3 DNA sequence: TGTGCCAGCAGTGGGGGGTTCGGCGGACGACACACTGAAGCTTTCTTT.

The chain couples TRBV3-1 (or the pseudogene TRBV3-2) to TRBJ2-5, with 8 bases matching TRBD1. Germline V gene sequence: CDR1 LGHDT, CDR2 YNNKEL (reference sequence). The CDR3 consists of 16 residues. Trimming took 0 bases from V and 5 from J; bases not matched to a gene: 8. The CDR3 spells CASSQDPGQGGETQYF. The CDR3 nucleotides are TGTGCCAGCAGCCAAGATCCCGGACAGGGCGGGGAGACCCAGTACTTC.

The chain has TRBV19 and TRBJ1-6, with TRBD1 matching over 10 bases. Trimming took 9 bases from V and 8 from J; bases not matched to a gene: 7. CDR1 and CDR2 (germline): LNHDA, SQIVND (reference sequence). The CDR3 runs to 14 residues. The CDR3 DNA reads TGTGCCAGCTCCCGGGACAGGGGTTATTCACCCCTCCACTTT. Translation: CASSRDRGYSPLHF.